The next 18 T cell receptor beta chains were all read from a single sample in a study of T-cell reconstitution after alpha-beta-depleted transplantation in children. Unique molecular identifiers were used to barcode this TCRbeta library. Each CDR3 protein gets one entry after TCRdb re-called the PCR reads with MiXCR. Among more than 300,000 distinct CDR3 sequences, 16% were seen once, and the ten largest hold 35% to 50%. Sequencing used PBMCs, mostly from graft donor cells, obtained 360 days after TCRalphabeta/CD19-depleted stem cell transplant. Receptors originate from a male patient aged 2 to 9 who had a stem cell transplant for acute lymphoblastic leukemia, so the T cells may come from the graft donor.

This clonotype has a handful of counts. V and J are TRBV4-3 and TRBJ2-3, with 7 bases matching TRBD2. V was pared by 7 bases and J by 6 bases, with 13 bases of the junction left unmatched. Germline V gives CDR1 LGHNA, CDR2 YSLEER. There are 15 residues in the CDR3. The CDR3 DNA reads as TGCGCCAGCACCCGTTGGCGGGAGACGACTGATACGCAGTATTTT. This sequence encodes CASTRWRETTDTQYF.

The J gene is TRBJ2-1, the V gene TRBV12-3 or TRBV12-4, with no clear D. The V end lost 4 bases, the J end lost 6 bases, and 19 bases lay between the germline ends. The CDR3 consists of 16 residues. The CDR3 spells CASSSPLVGKGNEQFF. The DNA of the CDR3 is TGTGCCAGCAGTTCACCTCTAGTGGGAAAGGGCAATGAGCAGTTCTTC.

CDR3 sequence reads: CASSPPGTGVDTQYF. CDR3 in DNA: TGTGCCAGCAGCCCCCCTGGGACAGGGGTAGATACGCAGTATTTT. The V and J genes are TRBV7-9 and TRBJ2-3, with TRBD1 identical over 10 bases. The CDR3 is 15 amino acids. The germline V gene encodes CDR1 SEHNR and CDR2 FQNEAQ (reference sequence). J lost 5 bases, V lost 5 bases, and 7 bases had no gene match.

In this sample, this clonotype turned up a few times. This sequence joins TRBV5-1 and TRBJ2-1, with D possibly matching TRBD2 (6 bases). This CDR3 is built from 15 residues. Trimming removed 4 bases from V and 5 bases from J, with 16 bases in between. Germline V gene sequence: CDR1 SGHRS, CDR2 YFSETQ. For the CDR3, the DNA is TGCGCCAGCAGCCCCTGGAGGGCCCGAAACAATGAGCAGTTCTTC. Translated: CASSPWRARNNEQFF.

This chain uses TRBV18 with TRBJ2-2, with TRBD2 matching 7 bases. This CDR3 contains 17 residues. The V gene's germline CDR1 is KGHSH and CDR2 LQKENI. The J segment lost 1 base and the V segment lost 6 bases, leaving 11 bases of the junction unmatched. CDR3 loop: CASSRRASGVNTGELFF. The CDR3 bases are TGTGCCAGCTCCCGACGCGCTAGCGGTGTGAACACCGGGGAGCTGTTTTTT.

The CDR3 sequence is CASSKAGDRAPKNIQYF. For the CDR3, the DNA is TGTGCCAGCAGCAAAGCGGGGGACAGGGCCCCTAAAAACATTCAGTACTTC. This chain links TRBV21-1 with TRBJ2-4; TRBD1, as called in the table, went unchecked against the DNA. TRBV21-1 is deemed a pseudogene. CDR3 length: 17 residues.

This clonotype was observed a handful of times. The chain is built from TRBV4-3 and TRBJ2-5; 7 bases are a match to TRBD1. The CDR3 consists of 15 residues. Trimming cost V 4 bases and J 0 bases; bases outside gene matches: 5. Germline V gene lookup returns CDR1 LGHNA and CDR2 YSLEER. For the CDR3, the DNA is TGCGCCAGCAGCCCTCGCGGACAGGACCAAGAGACCCAGTACTTC. This gives the protein CASSPRGQDQETQYF.

This clonotype has only a few counts. The rearrangement joins TRBV4-2 to TRBJ2-3; D gene ambiguous. CDR1 is LGHNA, CDR2 YNFKEQ, per germline. Trimming pared 0 bases from V and 6 bases from J, leaving 13 bases between. The CDR3 contains 15 residues. CDR3 coding DNA: TGTGCCAGCAGCCAAGAGTGGCTAGGCGTGGATACGCAGTATTTT. Protein sequence: CASSQEWLGVDTQYF.

There are a few counts of this clonotype. The V gene is TRBV5-1, the J gene TRBJ2-1; D is undetermined. The germline V and J ends were trimmed by 0 bases and 6 bases, with 19 bases remaining between them. Germline V CDR1 and CDR2: SGHRS, YFSETQ. This CDR3 contains 17 residues. This CDR3 reads CASSLVTGGWAGNEQFF. CDR3 DNA: TGCGCCAGCAGCTTGGTAACGGGTGGCTGGGCTGGCAATGAGCAGTTCTTC. Combining the CDR3 with reference TRBV5-1 and TRBJ2-1 gives the whole variable domain KAGVTQTPRYLIKTRGQQVTLSCSPISGHRSVSWYQQTPGQGLQFLFEYFSETQRNKGNFPGRFSGRQFSNSRSEMNVSTLELGDSALYLCASSLVTGGWAGNEQFFGPGTRLTVL.

This sequence joins TRBV3-1 and TRBJ1-6; D gene unclear. Germline-derived CDR1 and CDR2 are LGHDT and YNNKEL (reference sequence). The CDR3 length is 13 residues. Trimming pared 5 bases from V and 11 bases from J, leaving 13 bases between. DNA for the CDR3: TGTGCCAGCAGCGCAGACGGTTTGGCACCCCTCCACTTT. This gives the protein CASSADGLAPLHF.

This clonotype was counted a few times. The chain combines TRBV4-3 with TRBJ2-3; 10 bases agree with TRBD2. The CDR3 covers 16 residues. With V trimmed by 3 bases and J by 4 bases, 7 bases remained unmatched. Germline V CDR1 and CDR2: LGHNA, YSLEER. The CDR3 region has the DNA TGCGCCAGCAGCCACACACTAGCGGGATCAGCAGATACGCAGTATTTT. As protein: CASSHTLAGSADTQYF.

The chain has TRBV5-6 and TRBJ1-2; D gene uncertain. V was trimmed by 4 bases and J by 5 bases, leaving 12 bases between them. Per the germline V gene, CDR1 is SGHDT and CDR2 is YYEEEE. The CDR3 spans 13 residues. The CDR3 DNA reads TGTGCCAGCAGCCTGACATCTGGATATGGCTACACCTTC. Translating it yields CASSLTSGYGYTF. Supplemented by reference TRBV5-6 and TRBJ1-2, the full variable domain reads DAGVTQSPTHLIKTRGQQVTLRCSPKSGHDTVSWYQQALGQGPQFIFQYYEEEERQRGNFPDRFSGHQFPNYSSELNVNALLLGDSALYLCASSLTSGYGYTFGSGTRLTVV.

This clonotype has only one observation. This chain connects TRBV21-1 to TRBJ2-7; TRBD1, the table's D call, lacks a check against the DNA. TRBV21-1 is labeled a pseudogene. This CDR3 comprises 20 residues. The chain's CDR3 is CASSTQPGQGAEPSSYEQYF. Written as DNA, the CDR3 is TGTGCCAGCAGCACCCAGCCGGGACAGGGAGCGGAACCGTCCTCCTACGAGCAGTACTTC.

This clonotype occurred a few times. The V gene is TRBV28, the J gene TRBJ2-3; TRBD2 matches 10 bases. Germline loops: CDR1 MDHEN, CDR2 SYDVKM. The CDR3 consists of 16 residues. J lost 5 bases, V lost 7 bases, and 12 bases had no gene match. CDR3 DNA sequence: TGTGCCAGCAAGAAGACTCTAGCGGGAGATAAAGATACGCAGTATTTT. It translates to CASKKTLAGDKDTQYF. The entire variable domain, with the rest obtained from reference TRBV28 and TRBJ2-3, is as follows: DVKVTQSSRYLVKRTGEKVFLECVQDMDHENMFWYRQDPGLGLRLIYFSYDVKMKEKGDIPEGYSVSREKKERFSLILESASTNQTSMYLCASKKTLAGDKDTQYFGPGTRLTVL.

This clonotype was seen more than once but under ten times. The chain uses TRBV4-3 and TRBJ1-1, with D maybe TRBD1 (5 bases). The CDR3 contains 14 residues. Trimming took 1 base from V and 5 from J, leaving 11 bases between them. The germline V gene has CDR1 LGHNA and CDR2 YSLEER. CDR3 amino acids: CASSQGRGGTEAFF. As DNA, the CDR3 is TGCGCCAGCAGCCAAGGTAGGGGAGGAACTGAAGCTTTCTTT.

In its sample, this clonotype was seen a few times. In DNA, the CDR3 is TGTGCCAGCAGCGCATCAGTGGCTAATGAAAAACTGTTTTTT. Its protein is CASSASVANEKLFF. V and J are TRBV3-1 and TRBJ1-4, with D uncertain. Germline CDR1 reads LGHDT; CDR2 reads YNNKEL (reference sequence). The V gene lost 5 bases and the J gene lost 3 bases, with 10 bases spanning the gap. The CDR3 runs to 14 residues.

The J gene is TRBJ2-5, the V gene TRBV12-3 or TRBV12-4; D is possibly TRBD1 or TRBD2 (5 bases each). V dropped 4 bases and J dropped 3 bases, with 12 bases sitting between them. The CDR3 runs 14 residues. The DNA of the CDR3 is TGTGCCAGCAGTTATACCGGGGCCAAAGAGACCCAGTACTTC. Translated: CASSYTGAKETQYF.

This clonotype was seen at least ten times. The chain has TRBV18 and TRBJ2-3; D gene ambiguous. In germline, CDR1 is KGHSH, CDR2 LQKENI. Trimming cost V 3 bases and J 3 bases, with 4 bases left between them. The CDR3 is made up of 12 amino acids. The CDR3 loop is CASSPRTDTQYF. In DNA form, the CDR3 reads TGTGCCAGCTCACCCAGGACAGATACGCAGTATTTT.